A single sample gave rise to the 31 T cell receptor beta chains below, sequenced in a study of PD-L1 blockade in urothelial cancer. The time point is: pretreatment peripheral blood. The method was immunoSEQ multiplex PCR; TCRdb's version includes in-frame clones alone and lacks a portion of them. The sample gives around 50,000 clones, approximately 84% of which show up once; 1% to 1.5% is in the top ten. The sequencing used PBMCs, collected around atezolizumab (anti-PD-L1) treatment. The receptors shown here come from a man aged 50-60 years with urothelial cancer.

The chain links TRBV28 to TRBJ2-4; the match to TRBD1 covers 7 bases. The germline CDR1 and CDR2 sequences are MDHEN and SYDVKM. This CDR3 has 17 residues. Unmatched junction bases numbered 10, after V lost 5 bases and J lost 0 bases. The DNA for the CDR3 is TGTGCCAGCAGTCCACGATACGACAGGGCAGCCAAAAACATTCAGTACTTC. Its protein product is CASSPRYDRAAKNIQYF.

The CDR3, as DNA: TGCGCCAGCAGTGAAACTAGCGTCGACAATGAGCAGTTCTTC. Its translation: CASSETSVDNEQFF. This chain uses TRBV10-2 with TRBJ2-1; TRBD2 matches at 7 bases. The CDR3 totals 14 residues. The germline V gene encodes CDR1 WSHSY and CDR2 SAAADI. V shed 3 bases, J shed 5 bases, and the junction held 4 bases outside the gene matches.

This clone was observed a handful of times. This chain links TRBV4-1 with TRBJ1-5, with D unclear. Per germline, CDR1 MGHRA and CDR2 YSYEKL. The CDR3 is 15 residues long. V was pared by 0 bases and J by 0 bases, with 6 bases between. Here the CDR3 DNA reads TGCGCCAGCAGCCAAGATGGGCATAGCAATCAGCCCCAGCATTTT. This translates into CASSQDGHSNQPQHF.

This chain joins TRBV9 and TRBJ2-7; 9 bases match TRBD1. The CDR3 contains 18 residues. Trimming took 1 base from V and 2 from J; bases not matched to a gene: 13. Germline CDR1 is SGDLS and CDR2 is YYNGEE. CDR3 region: CASSVRPGTGLRAYEQYF. The CDR3 nucleotides read TGTGCCAGCAGCGTACGGCCCGGGACAGGGCTACGAGCCTACGAGCAGTACTTC.

This chain links TRBV5-4 with TRBJ1-1; D gene ambiguous. The CDR3 is 13 amino acids. V was clipped by 2 bases and J by 3 bases, with 8 bases between them. The germline V gene has CDR1 SGHNT and CDR2 YYREEE (reference sequence). CDR3 sequence reads: CASSFRSDTEAFF. The CDR3 DNA sequence: TGTGCCAGCAGCTTTCGGTCGGACACTGAAGCTTTCTTT.

CDR3 in amino acids: CASSLGGLPNNEQFF. Here the CDR3 DNA reads TGTGCCAGCAGTTTGGGCGGACTCCCCAACAATGAGCAGTTCTTC. This chain connects TRBV28 to TRBJ2-1; a possible D gene is TRBD2 (5 bases). The CDR3 runs to 15 residues. Between the trimmed V and J ends, which lost 3 bases and 5 bases, there was a span of 14 bases. The V gene's germline CDR1 is MDHEN and CDR2 SYDVKM.

CDR3 region: CASSETLNEKLFF. For the CDR3, the DNA is TGTGCCAGCAGTGAGACTCTGAATGAAAAACTGTTTTTT. This rearrangement joins TRBV6-1 to TRBJ1-4; D not resolved. V lost 3 bases to trimming and J lost 5 bases, with 7 bases between them. The CDR3 has 13 amino acids. CDR1 and CDR2 from the germline V gene are MNHNS and SASEGT.

The chain joins TRBV4-1 to TRBJ2-7; no firm D call. The CDR3 contains 14 residues. CDR1 MGHRA and CDR2 YSYEKL come from the germline V gene. Trimming took 1 base from V and 1 from J, leaving 8 bases between them. The CDR3: CASSQVSNSYEQYF. The CDR3 coding sequence is TGCGCCAGCAGCCAAGTGAGCAATTCCTACGAGCAGTACTTC.

The V gene is TRBV5-1, the J gene TRBJ1-5; the D is unclear. The germline V gene has CDR1 SGHRS and CDR2 YFSETQ. With 0 bases removed from V and 2 bases from J, the gap between germline ends came to 9 bases. The CDR3 has 15 amino acids. CDR3 coding DNA: TGCGCCAGCAGCTTGGCCGGGGTGGGCAATCAGCCCCAGCATTTT. Encoded protein: CASSLAGVGNQPQHF. Supplemented by reference TRBV5-1 and TRBJ1-5, the full variable domain reads KAGVTQTPRYLIKTRGQQVTLSCSPISGHRSVSWYQQTPGQGLQFLFEYFSETQRNKGNFPGRFSGRQFSNSRSEMNVSTLELGDSALYLCASSLAGVGNQPQHFGDGTRLSIL.

The rearrangement uses TRBV27 and TRBJ1-1, with D unclear. In germline, CDR1 is MNHEY, CDR2 SMNVEV (reference sequence). V lost 2 bases and J lost 1, with 11 bases in between. The CDR3 has 15 residues. The CDR3 sequence is CASSLRLGENTEAFF. DNA for the CDR3: TGTGCCAGCAGTTTACGCCTCGGTGAGAACACTGAAGCTTTCTTT.

J is TRBJ2-2 and V is TRBV9, with D possibly being TRBD2 (6 bases). The CDR3 consists of 19 residues. From germline, CDR1 is SGDLS and CDR2 YYNGEE. The V end was cut by 5 bases, the J end by 0 bases, with 23 bases between. The CDR3 reads CASSYRASSGFANTGELFF. In nucleotides, the CDR3 is TGTGCCAGCAGTTATAGAGCTTCCAGCGGGTTCGCGAACACCGGGGAGCTGTTTTTT.

Here the CDR3 reads CASSKWTSGRSGELFF. The CDR3 DNA is TGTGCCAGCAGCAAGTGGACTAGCGGGAGGTCCGGGGAGCTGTTTTTT. This chain uses TRBV7-2 with TRBJ2-2; 14 nucleotides match TRBD2. The CDR3 is 16 amino acids. J lost 6 bases, V lost 5 bases, and 5 bases had no gene match. CDR1 is SGHTA, CDR2 FQGNSA, per germline.

Turning to this clone: At the DNA level, this CDR3 is encoded by other sequences in the same sample as well. CDR3 sequence: CASSLPYTGELFF. The CDR3 region has the DNA TGTGCCAGCAGCCTACCCTACACCGGGGAGCTGTTTTTT. The gene calls are TRBV27 and TRBJ2-2; D unclear. CDR1 is MNHEY and CDR2 is SMNVEV in the germline V gene (reference sequence). Trimming shortened V by 6 bases and J by 3 bases, and 8 bases separated the two germline ends. The CDR3 is 13 amino acids.

CDR3 sequence: CASSLAPGGGSYNEQFF. The CDR3 region has the DNA TGCGCCAGCAGCTTGGCCCCGGGCGGGGGGTCCTACAATGAGCAGTTCTTC. The rearrangement joins TRBV5-1 to TRBJ2-1; TRBD2 aligns across 8 bases. The CDR3 runs 17 residues. After removal of 0 bases from V and 1 base from J, the junction contained 6 bases not matched to a gene. The germline CDR1 and CDR2 sequences are SGHRS and YFSETQ.

The chain couples TRBV6-4 to TRBJ2-1; 10 nucleotides agree with TRBD1. This CDR3 comprises 15 residues. J lost 6 bases, V lost 3 bases, and 5 bases had no gene match. Germline V gene data show CDR1 as MRHNA and CDR2 as SNTAGT. The CDR3 region is CASSEATGGGNEQFF. In nucleotides, the CDR3 is TGTGCCAGCAGTGAGGCGACAGGGGGCGGCAATGAGCAGTTCTTC.

The chain couples TRBV11-3 to TRBJ1-1, with D perhaps matching TRBD1 (5 bases). Germline V gene sequence: CDR1 SGHNT, CDR2 YENEEA. The CDR3 contains 12 residues. Trimming cost V 4 bases and J 7 bases, with 10 bases left between them. As DNA, the CDR3 is TGTGCCAGCAGCTCATATACAGGTGAAGCTTTCTTT. It yields the protein CASSSYTGEAFF. Drawing the rest from reference TRBV11-3 and TRBJ1-1, the complete variable domain is EAGVVQSPRYKIIEKKQPVAFWCNPISGHNTLYWYLQNLGQGPELLIRYENEEAVDDSQLPKDRFSAERLKGVDSTLKIQPAELGDSAVYLCASSSYTGEAFFGQGTRLTVV.

The rearrangement joins TRBV7-9 to TRBJ2-5, with 14 bases that match TRBD2. V dropped 5 bases and J dropped 1; count of bases not matched to a gene: 3. This CDR3 spans 16 amino acids. Germline CDR1 is SEHNR and CDR2 is FQNEAQ (reference sequence). The CDR3 loop reads CASSGLAGGLQETQYF. The CDR3 DNA is TGTGCCAGCAGCGGACTAGCGGGGGGACTCCAAGAGACCCAGTACTTC.

This sequence joins TRBV30 and TRBJ2-7; 7 bases align to TRBD2. CDR1 is GTSNPN, CDR2 SVGIG, per germline (reference sequence). This CDR3 has 14 amino acids. The V and J ends lost 3 bases and 4 bases, in that order; junction bases with no gene match: 9. The CDR3 sequence: CAWSLEREGYEQYF. The CDR3 DNA is TGTGCCTGGAGCCTGGAAAGGGAGGGTTACGAGCAGTACTTC. Using reference TRBV30 and TRBJ2-7 for the parts outside the CDR3, the full variable domain is SQTIHQWPATLVQPVGSPLSLECTVEGTSNPNLYWYRQAAGRGLQLLFYSVGIGQISSEVPQNLSASRPQDRQFILSSKKLLLSDSGFYLCAWSLEREGYEQYFGPGTRLTVT.

CDR3 DNA sequence: TGTGCCAGCAGCTTAGGGCCCCTGGGACTAGCTGAGACCTACGAGCAGTACTTC. Protein product: CASSLGPLGLAETYEQYF. This chain connects TRBV7-2 to TRBJ2-7; the match to TRBD2 covers 9 bases. V lost 1 base and J lost 2; bases outside the gene matches: 12. The V gene's germline CDR1 is SGHTA and CDR2 FQGNSA. This CDR3 is built from 18 residues.

The chain is built from TRBV28 and TRBJ1-1; D gene ambiguous. The CDR3 has 12 amino acids. Trimming cost V 4 bases and J 6 bases, with 9 bases left between them. CDR1 and CDR2 from the germline V gene are MDHEN and SYDVKM. Here the CDR3 DNA reads TGTGCCAGCAGTTCCTCGTGGCCTGAAGCTTTCTTT. This gives the protein CASSSSWPEAFF.

The J gene is TRBJ1-1, the V gene TRBV28, with D tentatively TRBD1 (6 bases). CDR3 length equals 14 residues. V dropped 2 bases and J dropped 1 base, with 8 bases sitting between them. Germline loops: CDR1 MDHEN, CDR2 SYDVKM. CDR3 sequence (DNA): TGTGCCAGCAGTTTAGGACAGAAGAACACTGAAGCTTTCTTT. It encodes CASSLGQKNTEAFF.

The chain recombines TRBV6-5 with TRBJ2-5; tentative D call: TRBD1 (6 bases). Germline loops: CDR1 MNHEY, CDR2 SVGAGI. The V end was cut by 0 bases, the J end by 5 bases, with 13 bases between. The CDR3 covers 15 residues. The CDR3 DNA reads as TGTGCCAGCAGTTACTCGTCAGGGGTACGGGAGACCCAGTACTTC. It is translated as CASSYSSGVRETQYF.

V and J are TRBV5-8 and TRBJ1-5; D unresolved. CDR1 SGHTS and CDR2 YDEGEE come from the germline V gene. Trimming stripped 3 bases from V and 5 bases from J, with 15 bases between. The CDR3 extends over 15 amino acids. The CDR3 DNA is TGTGCCAGCAGCTCCCCCCACGGTTCTGATCAGCCCCAGCATTTT. This encodes CASSSPHGSDQPQHF.

The V and J genes are TRBV11-3 and TRBJ2-2; TRBD2 matches at 13 bases. The CDR3 extends over 16 amino acids. The ends lost 5 bases at V and 7 bases at J; junction bases unmatched: 7. The V gene's germline CDR1 is SGHNT and CDR2 YENEEA. The CDR3: CASSPGLAGDIGELFF. CDR3 in DNA: TGTGCCAGCAGCCCTGGACTAGCGGGGGATATCGGGGAGCTGTTTTTT.

The chain links TRBV21-1 to TRBJ2-3; TRBD2, the table's D call, was not compared with the DNA. TRBV21-1 is noted as a pseudogene. The CDR3 spans 23 residues. CDR3 loop: CASSPGNPKKRKKTWGFRYTQYF. The CDR3 DNA follows: TGTGCCAGCAGCCCGGGAAATCCGAAAAAAAGAAAAAAGACCTGGGGTTTTAGGTATACGCAGTATTTT.

This clone occurred a few times. The chain carries TRBV30 and TRBJ1-1; a weak D match, TRBD1 (6 bases). The V end lost 7 bases, the J end lost 1 base, and 19 bases lay between the germline ends. This CDR3 is built from 15 residues. The germline V gene has CDR1 GTSNPN and CDR2 SVGIG (reference sequence). The CDR3 region has the DNA TGTGCCTATTCGCAGGGGACCATGGCGAACACTGAAGCTTTCTTT. Translating it yields CAYSQGTMANTEAFF.

The chain joins TRBV28 to TRBJ2-7; TRBD1 might be the D (5 bases). There are 13 residues in the CDR3. Looked up from germline, CDR1 is MDHEN and CDR2 is SYDVKM. Trimming cost V 7 bases and J 2 bases, with 12 bases left between them. The CDR3 is CASTGSLPYEQYF. CDR3 DNA sequence: TGTGCCAGCACAGGGTCACTCCCCTACGAGCAGTACTTC.

The rearrangement links TRBV7-9 to TRBJ1-2, with 7 bases that match TRBD1. The germline CDR1 and CDR2 sequences are SEHNR and FQNEAQ (reference sequence). The CDR3 runs 13 residues. The ends lost 3 bases at V and 4 bases at J; junction bases unmatched: 2. CDR3 nucleotide sequence: TGTGCCAGCAGCTTGGGGGACAGCTATGGCTACACCTTC. Protein product: CASSLGDSYGYTF.

The chain employs TRBV4-3 and TRBJ2-3; D is perhaps TRBD2 (6 bases). The CDR3 runs to 16 residues. V dropped 1 base and J dropped 2 bases, with 13 bases sitting between them. Germline CDR1 and CDR2: LGHNA and YSLEER. CDR3: CASSQASGSYTDTQYF. CDR3 nucleotide sequence: TGCGCCAGCAGCCAAGCCAGCGGGTCCTACACAGATACGCAGTATTTT.

This chain uses TRBV9 with TRBJ1-4; 7 nucleotides line up with TRBD1. Germline-derived CDR1 and CDR2 are SGDLS and YYNGEE. The CDR3 loop spans 15 amino acids. The J segment lost 7 bases and the V segment lost 2 bases, leaving 8 bases of the junction unmatched. CDR3 bases: TGTGCCAGCAGCGTCCTAGGGGGCAAGGGTGAAAAACTGTTTTTT. It encodes CASSVLGGKGEKLFF. Supplemented by reference TRBV9 and TRBJ1-4, the full variable domain reads DSGVTQTPKHLITATGQRVTLRCSPRSGDLSVYWYQQSLDQGLQFLIQYYNGEERAKGNILERFSAQQFPDLHSELNLSSLELGDSALYFCASSVLGGKGEKLFFGSGTQLSVL.

In this sample, this clone turned up a few times. The chain carries TRBV5-6 and TRBJ1-1; D may be TRBD1 (5 bases). With 0 bases removed from V and 4 bases from J, the gap between germline ends came to 13 bases. In germline, CDR1 is SGHDT, CDR2 YYEEEE. The CDR3 length is 15 residues. CDR3 coding DNA: TGTGCCAGCAGCTTGGTAGGGGTCCCGGGCACTGAAGCTTTCTTT. Its translation is CASSLVGVPGTEAFF.